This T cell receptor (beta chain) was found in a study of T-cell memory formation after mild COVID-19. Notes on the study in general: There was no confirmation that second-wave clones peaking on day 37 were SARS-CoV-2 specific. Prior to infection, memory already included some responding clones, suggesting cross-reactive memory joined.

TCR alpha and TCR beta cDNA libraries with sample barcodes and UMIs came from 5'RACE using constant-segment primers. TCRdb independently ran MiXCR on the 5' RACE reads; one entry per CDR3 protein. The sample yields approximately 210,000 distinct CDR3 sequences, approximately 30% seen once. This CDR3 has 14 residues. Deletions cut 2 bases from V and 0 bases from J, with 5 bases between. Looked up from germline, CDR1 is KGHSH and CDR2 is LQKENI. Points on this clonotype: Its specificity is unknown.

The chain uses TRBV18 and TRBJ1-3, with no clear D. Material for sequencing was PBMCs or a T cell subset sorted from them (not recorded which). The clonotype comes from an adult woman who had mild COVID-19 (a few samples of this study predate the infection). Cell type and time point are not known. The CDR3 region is CASSPGGSGNTIYF. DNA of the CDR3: TGTGCCAGCTCACCAGGCGGCTCTGGAAACACCATATATTTT.